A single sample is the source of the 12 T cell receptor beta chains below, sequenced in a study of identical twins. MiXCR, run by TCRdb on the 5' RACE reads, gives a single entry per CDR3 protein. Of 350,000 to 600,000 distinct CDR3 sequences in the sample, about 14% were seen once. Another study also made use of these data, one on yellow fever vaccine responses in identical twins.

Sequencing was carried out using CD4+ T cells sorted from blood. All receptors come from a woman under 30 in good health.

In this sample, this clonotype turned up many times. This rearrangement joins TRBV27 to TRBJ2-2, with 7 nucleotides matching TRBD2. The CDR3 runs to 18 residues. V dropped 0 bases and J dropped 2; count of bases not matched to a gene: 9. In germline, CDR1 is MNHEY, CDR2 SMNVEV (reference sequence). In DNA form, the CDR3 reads TGTGCCAGCAGTTTATCGAGCCGACCGGGAGGTAACACCGGGGAGCTGTTTTTT. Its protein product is CASSLSSRPGGNTGELFF.

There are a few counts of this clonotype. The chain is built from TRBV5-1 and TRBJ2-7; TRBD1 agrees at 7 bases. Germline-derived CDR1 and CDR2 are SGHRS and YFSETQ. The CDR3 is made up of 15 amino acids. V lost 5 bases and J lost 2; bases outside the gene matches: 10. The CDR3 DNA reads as TGCGCCAGCAGGTTGAGTACAGGGGAAACCTACGAGCAGTACTTC. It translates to CASRLSTGETYEQYF.

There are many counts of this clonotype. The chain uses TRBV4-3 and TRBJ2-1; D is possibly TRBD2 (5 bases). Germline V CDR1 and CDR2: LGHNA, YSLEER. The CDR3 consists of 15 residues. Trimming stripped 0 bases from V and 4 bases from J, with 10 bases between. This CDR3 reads CASSQDTRTYNEQFF. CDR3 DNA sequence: TGCGCCAGCAGCCAAGATACCCGGACTTACAATGAGCAGTTCTTC.

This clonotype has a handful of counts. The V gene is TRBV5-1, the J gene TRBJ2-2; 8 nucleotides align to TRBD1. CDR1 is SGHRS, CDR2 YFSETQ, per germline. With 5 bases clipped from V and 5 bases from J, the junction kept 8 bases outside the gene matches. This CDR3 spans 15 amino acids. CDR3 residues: CASREDRATTGELFF. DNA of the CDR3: TGCGCCAGCAGGGAGGACAGGGCGACTACCGGGGAGCTGTTTTTT.

The CDR3 region is CAWTFGEYNEQFF. The CDR3 region has the DNA TGTGCCTGGACTTTCGGGGAATACAATGAGCAGTTCTTC. The chain employs TRBV30 and TRBJ2-1; TRBD2 is a possible D gene (5 bases). Looked up from germline, CDR1 is GTSNPN and CDR2 is SVGIG (reference sequence). This CDR3 is 13 amino acids long. Trimming stripped 4 bases from V and 4 bases from J, with 11 bases between.

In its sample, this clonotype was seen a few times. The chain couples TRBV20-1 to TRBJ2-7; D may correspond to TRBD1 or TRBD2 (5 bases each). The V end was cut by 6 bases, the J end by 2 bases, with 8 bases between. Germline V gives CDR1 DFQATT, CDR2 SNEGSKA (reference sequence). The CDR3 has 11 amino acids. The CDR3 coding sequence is TGCAGTGCCAGGGACCCCTACGAGCAGTACTTC. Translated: CSARDPYEQYF.

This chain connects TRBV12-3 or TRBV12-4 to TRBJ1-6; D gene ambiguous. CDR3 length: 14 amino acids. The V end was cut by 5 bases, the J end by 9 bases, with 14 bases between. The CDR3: CASSIQWSGSPLHF. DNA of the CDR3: TGTGCCAGCAGTATACAGTGGAGCGGTTCACCCCTCCACTTT.

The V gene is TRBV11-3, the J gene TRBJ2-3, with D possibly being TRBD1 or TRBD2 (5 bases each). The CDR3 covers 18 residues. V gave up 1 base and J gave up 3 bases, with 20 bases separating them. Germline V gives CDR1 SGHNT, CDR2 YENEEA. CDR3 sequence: CASSLVGANGDGTDTQYF. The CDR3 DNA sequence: TGTGCCAGCAGCTTAGTAGGGGCCAATGGGGACGGGACAGATACGCAGTATTTT.

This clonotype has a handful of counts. CDR3 sequence: CASRPGGNYEQYF. Written as DNA, the CDR3 is TGTGCCAGCAGACCAGGGGGGAACTACGAGCAGTACTTC. This chain connects TRBV12-3 or TRBV12-4 to TRBJ2-7, with a possible D match to TRBD1 (7 bases). The CDR3 is made up of 13 amino acids. V was cut by 6 bases and J by 3 bases, with 12 bases left in between.

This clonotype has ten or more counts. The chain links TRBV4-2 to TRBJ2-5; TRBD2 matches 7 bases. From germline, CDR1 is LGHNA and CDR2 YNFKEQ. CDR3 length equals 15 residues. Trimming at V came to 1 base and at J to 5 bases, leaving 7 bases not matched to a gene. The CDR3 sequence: CASSQGSGKRETQYF. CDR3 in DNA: TGTGCCAGCAGCCAAGGAAGCGGGAAGAGGGAGACCCAGTACTTC.

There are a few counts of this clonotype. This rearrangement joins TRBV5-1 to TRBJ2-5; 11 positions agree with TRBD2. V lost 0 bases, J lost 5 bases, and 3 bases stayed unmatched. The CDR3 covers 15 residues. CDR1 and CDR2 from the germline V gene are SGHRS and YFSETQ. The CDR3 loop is CASSLELAGAETQYF. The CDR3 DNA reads TGCGCCAGCAGCTTGGAACTAGCGGGAGCTGAGACCCAGTACTTC.

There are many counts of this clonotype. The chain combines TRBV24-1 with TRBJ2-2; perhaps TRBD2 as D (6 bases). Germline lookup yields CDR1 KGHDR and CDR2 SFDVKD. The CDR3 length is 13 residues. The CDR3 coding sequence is TGTGCAACAAGGGAGGCCGAATACGGGGAGCTGTTTTTT. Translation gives CATREAEYGELFF.